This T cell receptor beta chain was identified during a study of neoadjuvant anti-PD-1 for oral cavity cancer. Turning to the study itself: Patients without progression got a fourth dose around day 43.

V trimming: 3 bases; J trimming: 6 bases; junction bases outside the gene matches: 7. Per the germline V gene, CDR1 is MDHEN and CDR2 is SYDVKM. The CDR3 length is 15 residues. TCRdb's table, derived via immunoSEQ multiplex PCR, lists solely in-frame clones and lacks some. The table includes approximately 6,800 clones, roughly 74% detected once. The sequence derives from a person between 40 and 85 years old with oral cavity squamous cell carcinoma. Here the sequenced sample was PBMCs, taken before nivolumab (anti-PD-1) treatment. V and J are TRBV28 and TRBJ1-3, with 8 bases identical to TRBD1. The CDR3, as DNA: TGTGCCAGCAGTTTCTTCAGACAGGGGACAAACACCATATATTTT. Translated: CASSFFRQGTNTIYF.